The present T cell receptor beta chain was sequenced within a study of cytomegalovirus exposure and HLA in healthy donors. It was with 60 Vbeta and 13 Jbeta primers that the PCR ran. The assay was immunoSEQ multiplex PCR, and TCRdb's table has in-frame clones only and misses some. The sample holds 150,000 to 200,000 clones, 77% seen once. Trimming took off 6 bases at V and 6 bases at J, with 20 bases between the two ends. Germline lookup yields CDR1 SGHRS and CDR2 YFSETQ. This CDR3 is 15 amino acids long. There were likely unrecorded immune exposures, though donors were nominally healthy when sampled.

Source material: PBMCs. The TCR comes from a man in his late teens or twenties in good health and CMV-seronegative. The rearrangement links TRBV5-1 to TRBJ2-3; D is perhaps TRBD2 (6 bases). In DNA, the CDR3 is TGCGCCAGCACCGGCGGGCGGGGCCCGTCTGATACGCAGTATTTT. Protein product: CASTGGRGPSDTQYF.